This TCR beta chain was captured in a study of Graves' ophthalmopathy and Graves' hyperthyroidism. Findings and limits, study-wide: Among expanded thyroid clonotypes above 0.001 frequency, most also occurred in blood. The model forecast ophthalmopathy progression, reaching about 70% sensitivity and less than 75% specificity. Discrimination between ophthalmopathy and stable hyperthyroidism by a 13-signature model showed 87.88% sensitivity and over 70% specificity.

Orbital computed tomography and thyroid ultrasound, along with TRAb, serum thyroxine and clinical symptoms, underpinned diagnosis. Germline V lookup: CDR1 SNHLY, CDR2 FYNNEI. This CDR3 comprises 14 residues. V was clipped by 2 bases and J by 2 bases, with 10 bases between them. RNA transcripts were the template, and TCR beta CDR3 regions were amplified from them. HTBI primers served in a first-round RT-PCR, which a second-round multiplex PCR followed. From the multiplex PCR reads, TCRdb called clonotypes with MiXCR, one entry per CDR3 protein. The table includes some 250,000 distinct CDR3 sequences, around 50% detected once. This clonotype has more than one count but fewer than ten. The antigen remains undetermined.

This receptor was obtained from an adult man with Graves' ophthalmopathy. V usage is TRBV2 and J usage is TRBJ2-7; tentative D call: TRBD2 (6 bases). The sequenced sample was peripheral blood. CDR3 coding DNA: TGTGCCAGCAGTGAATTGGGGGGACCCTACGAGCAGTACTTC. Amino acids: CASSELGGPYEQYF. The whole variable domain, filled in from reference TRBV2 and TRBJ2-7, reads EPEVTQTPSHQVTQMGQEVILRCVPISNHLYFYWYRQILGQKVEFLVSFYNNEISEKSEIFDDQFSVERPDGSNFTLKIRSTKLEDSAMYFCASSELGGPYEQYFGPGTRLTVT.